Below, 32 T cell receptor beta chains from the same sample are listed, as sequenced in a study of beta chain features in type 1 diabetes. The entirety of the isolated RNA underwent reverse transcription, so expressed TCRB transcripts were sequenced. Clones were sequenced by immunoSEQ multiplex PCR, and TCRdb holds only the in-frame ones, with some missing. The sample lists more than 150,000 clones, about 12% occurring once. Sequenced material: central memory CD4+ T cells from blood. These TCRs come from a woman aged 18-29 years in good health.

This clone came up a few times. V and J are TRBV25-1 and TRBJ2-6, with a tentative D call TRBD1 (5 bases). V was trimmed by 5 bases and J by 2 bases, leaving 10 bases between them. This CDR3 region has 15 residues. Germline CDR1 is MGHDK and CDR2 is SYGVNS. CDR3 DNA sequence: TGTGCCAGCAGTAAGGGGTCTGCTGGGGCCAACGTCCTGACTTTC. This sequence encodes CASSKGSAGANVLTF.

In this sample, this clone turned up a few times. The chain couples TRBV5-1 to TRBJ1-2; 7 nucleotides align to TRBD1. The germline V gene has CDR1 SGHRS and CDR2 YFSETQ. J gave up 0 bases and V 4 bases, and 6 bases lay outside the gene matches. This CDR3 contains 15 residues. DNA for the CDR3: TGCGCCAGCAGCCCGTCGGGACAGCCTAACTATGGCTACACCTTC. Its protein is CASSPSGQPNYGYTF. Looking up the rest from reference TRBV5-1 and TRBJ1-2 gives the full variable domain: KAGVTQTPRYLIKTRGQQVTLSCSPISGHRSVSWYQQTPGQGLQFLFEYFSETQRNKGNFPGRFSGRQFSNSRSEMNVSTLELGDSALYLCASSPSGQPNYGYTFGSGTRLTVV.

This chain's CDR3 is CASSLGPAGDQETQYF. CDR3 coding DNA: TGTGCCAGCAGCTTGGGACCAGCGGGGGACCAAGAGACCCAGTACTTC. V is TRBV5-4 and J is TRBJ2-5; 8 bases are a match to TRBD2. The germline gives CDR1 SGHNT, CDR2 YYREEE (reference sequence). The V segment lost 0 bases and the J segment 0 bases; nucleotides outside the gene matches: 4. CDR3 length equals 16 residues.

This chain uses TRBV7-9 with TRBJ2-6, with 8 nucleotides matching TRBD1. V lost 3 bases and J lost 0; bases outside the gene matches: 4. From germline, CDR1 is SEHNR and CDR2 FQNEAQ (reference sequence). The CDR3 sequence is 17 residues long. The CDR3 region is CASSLTGVSSGANVLTF. The CDR3 DNA follows: TGTGCCAGCAGCTTGACAGGGGTCAGCTCTGGGGCCAACGTCCTGACTTTC. The full variable domain, in which reference TRBV7-9 and TRBJ2-6 provide the parts outside the CDR3, is DTGVSQNPRHKITKRGQNVTFRCDPISEHNRLYWYRQTLGQGPEFLTYFQNEAQLEKSRLLSDRFSAERPKGSFSTLEIQRTEQGDSAMYLCASSLTGVSSGANVLTFGAGSRLTVL.

The sample holds a few counts of this clone. This chain links TRBV6-5 with TRBJ1-4, with 9 nucleotides matching TRBD1. Germline V gene data show CDR1 as MNHEY and CDR2 as SVGAGI. With 6 bases clipped from V and 11 bases from J, the junction kept 4 bases outside the gene matches. The CDR3 covers 12 residues. Here the CDR3 reads CASSRDREKLFF. CDR3 bases: TGTGCCAGCAGCCGGGACAGGGAGAAACTGTTTTTT.

The sample holds a few counts of this clone. The chain is built from TRBV2 and TRBJ1-5; 9 bases match TRBD1. Losses at the gene ends were 8 bases for V and 6 bases for J; bases not matched to a gene: 8. Germline CDR1 reads SNHLY; CDR2 reads FYNNEI. CDR3 length equals 14 residues. In DNA, the CDR3 is TGTGCCAGCGAGGGACAGGGAGTGAGTCAGCCCCAGCATTTT. It translates to CASEGQGVSQPQHF.

This clone has a handful of counts. V is TRBV5-6 and J is TRBJ2-5; 9 nucleotides agree with TRBD1. The CDR3 loop spans 17 amino acids. The V gene's germline CDR1 is SGHDT and CDR2 YYEEEE. After removal of 3 bases from V and 2 bases from J, the junction contained 11 bases not matched to a gene. The chain's CDR3 is CASSYRRQGDRQETQYF. The CDR3 nucleotides read TGTGCCAGCAGCTATAGACGACAGGGGGATAGGCAAGAGACCCAGTACTTC.

This clone has a handful of counts. V and J are TRBV7-2 and TRBJ2-3; TRBD2 is a possible D gene (6 bases). The CDR3 is 15 residues long. The ends were cut back, 5 bases at V and 0 bases at J, with 12 bases in the middle. Germline loops: CDR1 SGHTA, CDR2 FQGNSA. CDR3 sequence (DNA): TGTGCCAGCAGCCCCAGACGGGGGAGCACAGATACGCAGTATTTT. Its translation is CASSPRRGSTDTQYF.

The V gene is TRBV2, the J gene TRBJ1-5; tentatively, D is TRBD1 (6 bases). The CDR3 sequence is 15 residues long. V lost 7 bases and J lost 0, with 13 bases in between. CDR1 and CDR2 (germline): SNHLY, FYNNEI. The CDR3 DNA reads as TGTGCCAGCATCCTGGACAGTTCTAGCAATCAGCCCCAGCATTTT. Amino acid sequence: CASILDSSSNQPQHF.

V gene TRBV30 combines with J gene TRBJ1-5, with TRBD1 matching over 7 bases. The CDR3 has 13 residues. Germline lookup yields CDR1 GTSNPN and CDR2 SVGIG (reference sequence). V was pared by 5 bases and J by 4 bases, with 5 bases of the junction left unmatched. CDR3 coding DNA: TGTGCCTGGGAGACAGGGAATAATCAGCCCCAGCATTTT. Translation: CAWETGNNQPQHF.

This rearrangement joins TRBV28 to TRBJ2-4, with 13 positions matching TRBD2. Trimming cost V 8 bases and J 0 bases; bases outside gene matches: 13. The CDR3 runs 19 residues. The germline V gene encodes CDR1 MDHEN and CDR2 SYDVKM. Written as DNA, the CDR3 is TGTGCCAGCTCATATCCGGGACTAGCGGGAACACTAGCCAAAAACATTCAGTACTTC. Its translation is CASSYPGLAGTLAKNIQYF.

V is TRBV18 and J is TRBJ1-4, with TRBD1 matching 10 bases. The CDR3 loop spans 13 amino acids. Germline CDR1 and CDR2: KGHSH and LQKENI. V shed 3 bases and J 8 bases; nucleotides not matched to a gene: 0. The CDR3 nucleotides are TGTGCCAGCTCACCGGGACAGGGGGAAAAACTGTTTTTT. This encodes CASSPGQGEKLFF. Full variable domain (remainder filled in from reference TRBV18 and TRBJ1-4): NAGVMQNPRHLVRRRGQEARLRCSPMKGHSHVYWYRQLPEEGLKFMVYLQKENIIDESGMPKERFSAEFPKEGPSILRIQQVVRGDSAAYFCASSPGQGEKLFFGSGTQLSVL.

This clone was seen a handful of times. The rearrangement links TRBV28 to TRBJ1-1; 7 bases are a match to TRBD1. This CDR3 has 15 residues. The junction had 8 bases not matched to a gene; V was cut back by 7 bases and J by 0 bases. CDR1 MDHEN and CDR2 SYDVKM come from the germline V gene. The CDR3 DNA is TGTGCCAGCACAAGGACAGGCGAAATGAACACTGAAGCTTTCTTT. Translating it yields CASTRTGEMNTEAFF.

This clone was observed many times. Other DNA sequences within the sample encode an identical CDR3. The chain is built from TRBV30 and TRBJ1-5; a weak D match, TRBD1 (6 bases). The germline V gene encodes CDR1 GTSNPN and CDR2 SVGIG (reference sequence). The CDR3 loop spans 13 amino acids. V lost 0 bases and J 4 bases, leaving 7 bases between the germline ends. The DNA of the CDR3 is TGTGCCTGGAGTGTAAGGGGGAATCAGCCCCAGCATTTT. Its protein is CAWSVRGNQPQHF.

V usage is TRBV7-3 and J usage is TRBJ2-3; TRBD2 might be the D (6 bases). Germline CDR1 is SGHTA and CDR2 is FQGTGA. The V end lost 6 bases, the J end lost 3 bases, and 16 bases lay between the germline ends. The CDR3 is made up of 15 amino acids. The CDR3 DNA sequence: TGTGCCAGCAGGTCCCAACTAGCAGATACAGATACGCAGTATTTT. It specifies CASRSQLADTDTQYF.

The genes are TRBV9 and TRBJ2-1; TRBD2 is a possible D gene (6 bases). V lost 3 bases, J lost 10 bases, and 17 bases lay in between. Germline V gene data show CDR1 as SGDLS and CDR2 as YYNGEE. The CDR3 is 14 amino acids. The CDR3: CASSAWDSPNEQFF. The CDR3 nucleotides are TGTGCCAGCAGCGCTTGGGACTCCCCGAACGAGCAGTTCTTC.

The chain is built from TRBV19 and TRBJ2-6, with 12 bases that match TRBD1. The CDR3 loop spans 17 amino acids. Germline V gene data show CDR1 as LNHDA and CDR2 as SQIVND (reference sequence). Trimming cost V 4 bases and J 4 bases; bases outside gene matches: 5. This CDR3 is CASSKPGQGAGANVLTF. The CDR3 coding sequence is TGTGCCAGTAGTAAACCGGGACAGGGGGCCGGGGCCAACGTCCTGACTTTC.

The chain recombines TRBV14 with TRBJ1-1, with TRBD1 matching over 8 bases. This CDR3 is 13 amino acids long. The J segment lost 12 bases and the V segment lost 1 base, leaving 7 bases of the junction unmatched. The germline gives CDR1 SGHDN, CDR2 FVKESK. The DNA for the CDR3 is TGTGCCAGCAGCCAAGCAGGGGGCGGTGGGACTTTCTTT. As protein: CASSQAGGGGTFF.

The chain combines TRBV15 with TRBJ2-7; tentatively, D is TRBD1 (5 bases). There are 14 residues in the CDR3. Germline CDR1 LNHNV, CDR2 YYDKDF (reference sequence). V lost 0 bases and J 4 bases, leaving 10 bases between the germline ends. This CDR3 is CATSRDATVYEQYF. Here the CDR3 DNA reads TGTGCCACCAGCAGAGATGCGACAGTTTACGAGCAGTACTTC.

V usage is TRBV18 and J usage is TRBJ1-5; 7 nucleotides agree with TRBD1. CDR3 length: 16 residues. The ends lost 3 bases at V and 2 bases at J; junction bases unmatched: 7. Germline V gives CDR1 KGHSH, CDR2 LQKENI. Written as DNA, the CDR3 is TGTGCCAGCTCACCGGGGACAGCCGGACGCAATCAGCCCCAGCATTTT. Protein: CASSPGTAGRNQPQHF.

This clone appeared a few times. This chain links TRBV19 with TRBJ2-1; 9 bases are shared with TRBD2. V lost 5 bases to trimming and J lost 5 bases; unmatched junction nucleotides: 4. Per the germline V gene, CDR1 is LNHDA and CDR2 is SQIVND (reference sequence). The length of the CDR3 is 14 residues. The CDR3 nucleotides are TGTGCCAGTAGTTCGTTAGCGGGAGACAATGAGCAGTTCTTC. This encodes CASSSLAGDNEQFF.

The V gene is TRBV29-1, the J gene TRBJ2-1; D is perhaps TRBD1 (6 bases). Germline CDR1 SQVTM, CDR2 ANQGSEA. The CDR3 length is 16 residues. V lost 0 bases to trimming and J lost 7 bases, with 19 bases between them. CDR3 DNA sequence: TGCAGCGTTGAAGATCACCCAGGGGTTATGAAGAATGAGCAGTTCTTC. Encoded protein: CSVEDHPGVMKNEQFF.

This clone was counted only a few times. The chain links TRBV30 to TRBJ1-2; 9 nucleotides line up with TRBD1. The ends lost 4 bases at V and 8 bases at J; junction bases unmatched: 5. Germline V gene data show CDR1 as GTSNPN and CDR2 as SVGIG (reference sequence). There are 12 residues in the CDR3. DNA of the CDR3: TGTGCCTGGACTACAGGGGGCGCGGGCTACACCTTC. Translation gives CAWTTGGAGYTF.

The gene calls are TRBV28 and TRBJ2-5; TRBD2 might be the D (6 bases). Germline V gene data show CDR1 as MDHEN and CDR2 as SYDVKM. This CDR3 has 15 residues. V was cut by 2 bases and J by 4 bases, with 14 bases left in between. CDR3 sequence: CASSLGGGWGETQYF. The CDR3 DNA sequence: TGTGCCAGCAGTTTAGGCGGAGGGTGGGGAGAGACCCAGTACTTC. The variable domain in full, completed from reference TRBV28 and TRBJ2-5, reads DVKVTQSSRYLVKRTGEKVFLECVQDMDHENMFWYRQDPGLGLRLIYFSYDVKMKEKGDIPEGYSVSREKKERFSLILESASTNQTSMYLCASSLGGGWGETQYFGPGTRLLVL.

The rearrangement joins TRBV25-1 to TRBJ2-7; tentative D call: TRBD1 (5 bases). The germline V and J ends were trimmed by 4 bases and 3 bases, with 13 bases remaining between them. CDR1 is MGHDK and CDR2 is SYGVNS in the germline V gene. The length of the CDR3 is 14 residues. This CDR3 reads CASSGQNFVYEQYF. The CDR3 DNA is TGTGCCAGCAGTGGACAGAATTTTGTCTACGAGCAGTACTTC.

This clone turned up a few times. The rearrangement joins TRBV9 to TRBJ1-2; 9 nucleotides line up with TRBD1. V was clipped by 6 bases and J by 5 bases; unmatched bases: 11. The CDR3 contains 15 residues. Germline CDR1 and CDR2: SGDLS and YYNGEE. CDR3 sequence (DNA): TGTGCCAGCACCCGTAGTAGAGGACAGGGGTATGGCTACACCTTC. It yields the protein CASTRSRGQGYGYTF.

This clone was observed a handful of times. An end of the junction differs from the germline gene, which may be a read error. The chain has TRBV6-5 and TRBJ2-2; D call uncertain. CDR1 and CDR2 from the germline V gene are MNHEY and SVGAGI. The CDR3 runs 13 residues. CDR3 DNA sequence: TGTGCCAGCAGTTACGCGAACCCCGGGGAGCTGTTTTTT. Residues: CASSYANPGELFF.

This chain links TRBV6-6 with TRBJ2-5; the D gene is possibly TRBD2 (7 bases). CDR1 MNHNY and CDR2 SVGAGI come from the germline V gene (reference sequence). Trimming pared 6 bases from V and 4 bases from J, leaving 15 bases between. The CDR3 covers 14 residues. The CDR3 nucleotides are TGTGCCAGCAGGCCGTCGGGGGGCAGAGAGACCCAGTACTTC. Residues: CASRPSGGRETQYF.

This clone was seen a handful of times. The chain is built from TRBV7-3 and TRBJ2-3; 9 nucleotides agree with TRBD2. This CDR3 is 16 amino acids long. Germline CDR1 and CDR2: SGHTA and FQGTGA. Losses at the gene ends were 2 bases for V and 6 bases for J; bases not matched to a gene: 9. The CDR3 spells CASSLGIAGVGDTQYF. The DNA of the CDR3 is TGTGCCAGCAGCTTAGGGATAGCGGGAGTGGGGGATACGCAGTATTTT.

The CDR3, as DNA: TGTGCCAGCAGGACACAGGGGGGGAACACCGGGGAGCTGTTTTTT. Translated: CASRTQGGNTGELFF. The chain employs TRBV5-4 and TRBJ2-2; 8 nucleotides align to TRBD1. The CDR3 has 15 amino acids. With V trimmed by 5 bases and J by 1 base, 4 bases remained unmatched. From germline, CDR1 is SGHNT and CDR2 YYREEE (reference sequence).

The chain is built from TRBV5-4 and TRBJ2-1; 11 bases align to TRBD2. The CDR3 covers 16 residues. J was trimmed by 9 bases and V by 0 bases; bases with no gene match: 8. Germline V lookup: CDR1 SGHNT, CDR2 YYREEE (reference sequence). The CDR3 region is CASSLGLAGTVGEQFF. The DNA for the CDR3 is TGTGCCAGCAGCTTGGGACTAGCGGGAACAGTCGGTGAGCAGTTCTTC.

This chain links TRBV27 with TRBJ1-2, with 7 bases fitting TRBD1. The CDR3 runs to 15 residues. The J segment lost 2 bases and the V segment lost 6 bases, leaving 9 bases of the junction unmatched. CDR1 is MNHEY, CDR2 SMNVEV, per germline (reference sequence). CDR3 sequence (DNA): TGTGCCAGCAGGGCTGACAGGGCCTCGAACTATGGCTACACCTTC. Amino acids: CASRADRASNYGYTF.